The 14 T cell receptor beta chains given below trace back to one sample, sequenced in a study of blood T cells in healthy people across ages. With a J-beta primer mix and a sample-barcoded 5' primer, a second PCR ran about 7 to 11 cycles. In TCRdb, the 5' RACE reads were re-called with MiXCR into one record per CDR3 protein. The table includes approximately 2,000,000 distinct CDR3 sequences, roughly two fifths detected once. Input material: blood. Receptor source: a human donor in good health.

The chain is built from TRBV15 and TRBJ2-7; no definite D call. Germline V lookup: CDR1 LNHNV, CDR2 YYDKDF (reference sequence). The CDR3 runs 16 residues. Between the trimmed V and J ends, which lost 0 bases and 3 bases, there was a span of 15 bases. The CDR3 spells CATSRDSGQPRYEQYF. CDR3 in DNA: TGTGCCACCAGCAGAGACAGTGGCCAACCCCGCTACGAGCAGTACTTC.

This clonotype has only a few counts. A read error may be the cause here, since a much bigger clone is one base away. The J gene is TRBJ1-2, the V gene TRBV5-5; D unresolved. The germline V gene has CDR1 SGHKS and CDR2 YYEKEE (reference sequence). CDR3 length equals 14 residues. V lost 0 bases and J lost 6, with 12 bases in between. The CDR3 is CASSLGTASHGYTF. In nucleotides, the CDR3 is TGTGCCAGCAGCTTGGGGACGGCCTCCCATGGCTACACCTTC.

The V call is TRBV4-3, the J call TRBJ1-2; 8 positions match TRBD1. CDR1 is LGHNA and CDR2 is YSLEER in the germline V gene. Germline trimming cut 1 base from V and 5 bases from J; bases unmatched to any gene: 9. The CDR3 sequence is 16 residues long. The CDR3 region is CASSQGYRTGWYGYTF. CDR3 nucleotides: TGCGCCAGCAGCCAAGGTTACAGGACAGGGTGGTATGGCTACACCTTC.

This clonotype was detected only a few times. The genes are TRBV6-1 and TRBJ2-5; D remains unclear. This CDR3 spans 12 amino acids. Germline V gene data show CDR1 as MNHNS and CDR2 as SASEGT. V lost 4 bases to trimming and J lost 5 bases, with 8 bases between them. The CDR3 DNA reads TGTGCCAGCAGTGGACCGAGCGAGACCCAGTACTTC. The encoded protein is CASSGPSETQYF.

The V call is TRBV12-3 or TRBV12-4, the J call TRBJ2-1, with a weak D call TRBD2 (6 bases). Trimming left V 3 bases short and J 0 bases short, with 15 bases between. The CDR3 runs 17 residues. CDR3 DNA: TGTGCCAGCAGTTTGGCCCTTACCGGGAGCTCCTACAATGAGCAGTTCTTC. Translated: CASSLALTGSSYNEQFF.

This clonotype was counted a few times. The chain is built from TRBV6-6 and TRBJ1-1; D uncertain. Trimming left V 9 bases short and J 1 base short, with 12 bases between. This CDR3 is built from 13 residues. CDR1 is MNHNY, CDR2 SVGAGI, per germline (reference sequence). The CDR3 nucleotides read TGTGCCAGTCACTACACCGGGAACACTGAAGCTTTCTTT. It yields the protein CASHYTGNTEAFF.

This chain uses TRBV7-8 with TRBJ2-5, with 9 bases identical to TRBD2. V shed 6 bases and J 5 bases; nucleotides not matched to a gene: 13. Per the germline V gene, CDR1 is SGHVS and CDR2 is FQNEAQ. CDR3 length equals 16 residues. The CDR3, as DNA: TGTGCCAGCAGTGTTGTCGGCGGGGGGGCATGGGAGACCCAGTACTTC. This codes for CASSVVGGGAWETQYF.

The V gene is TRBV7-9, the J gene TRBJ1-1; 8 positions agree with TRBD1. The CDR3 spans 14 residues. J gave up 5 bases and V 3 bases, and 5 bases lay outside the gene matches. Germline assignment: CDR1 SEHNR and CDR2 FQNEAQ (reference sequence). The CDR3 here is CASSFSGTGTEAFF. The CDR3 DNA reads TGTGCCAGCAGCTTCTCCGGGACAGGAACTGAAGCTTTCTTT.

This chain uses TRBV20-1 with TRBJ2-5; the match to TRBD2 covers 9 bases. Unmatched junction bases numbered 8, after V lost 5 bases and J lost 4 bases. The V gene's germline CDR1 is DFQATT and CDR2 SNEGSKA (reference sequence). The length of the CDR3 is 14 residues. CDR3 bases: TGCAGTGCTGTGCCGGGACTAGCCAGAGAGACCCAGTACTTC. Amino acids: CSAVPGLARETQYF.

The chain uses TRBV6-2 or TRBV6-3 and TRBJ2-3; TRBD2 matches 7 bases. Germline V gene sequence: CDR1 MNHEY, CDR2 SVGEGT. This CDR3 spans 15 amino acids. V lost 2 bases, J lost 6 bases, and 8 bases stayed unmatched. CDR3 in amino acids: CASSYPGTGGDTQYF. CDR3 DNA: TGTGCCAGCAGTTACCCCGGGACCGGGGGGGATACGCAGTATTTT.

This chain connects TRBV29-1 to TRBJ1-1; D may be TRBD1 (5 bases). The CDR3 has 12 amino acids. Per germline, CDR1 SQVTM and CDR2 ANQGSEA. Trimming removed 7 bases at V and 6 bases at J, with 15 bases between. In DNA form, the CDR3 reads TGCAGCGCCGGTGGCGGGGACGCTGAAGCTTTCTTT. Translating it yields CSAGGGDAEAFF.

The chain carries TRBV6-2 or TRBV6-3 and TRBJ1-5; the D gene is possibly TRBD1 (5 bases). The CDR3 loop spans 16 amino acids. The germline CDR1 and CDR2 sequences are MNHEY and SVGEGT. The V gene lost 2 bases and the J gene lost 4 bases, with 15 bases spanning the gap. The CDR3 here is CASSYGSGRGNQPQHF. In DNA form, the CDR3 reads TGTGCCAGCAGTTACGGGTCGGGAAGGGGAAATCAGCCCCAGCATTTT.

J is TRBJ2-6 and V is TRBV2; no definite D call. The V end was cut by 6 bases, the J end by 0 bases, with 9 bases between. Looked up from germline, CDR1 is SNHLY and CDR2 is FYNNEI. The CDR3 runs 15 residues. For the CDR3, the DNA is TGTGCCAGCAGGAACAGCCTCTCTGGGGCCAACGTCCTGACTTTC. Amino acid sequence: CASRNSLSGANVLTF.

J is TRBJ2-1 and V is TRBV24-1; 9 nucleotides line up with TRBD1. The CDR3 has 15 amino acids. The germline V gene encodes CDR1 KGHDR and CDR2 SFDVKD. Trimming took 12 bases from V and 8 from J; bases not matched to a gene: 16. CDR3 sequence: CALNDRDRVIDEQFF. CDR3 in DNA: TGTGCCCTCAACGACCGGGACAGGGTAATCGATGAGCAGTTCTTC.